The entry below gives a single T cell receptor beta chain sequence along with its context. What it binds is not known. Trimming stripped 5 bases from V and 6 bases from J, with 13 bases between. This CDR3 region has 14 residues. CDR1 LGHNT and CDR2 FRNRAP come from the germline V gene. This sample was taken from a study of shared clonotypes between healthy human individuals. Regarding the study as a whole: Generation probabilities of non-shared clonotypes were lower (relative to those shared by all four donors). Rarefaction showed that sequencing of sorted subsets was incomplete (despite large depth).

TCRdb's table, derived via immunoSEQ multiplex PCR, lists solely in-frame clones and lacks some. Of over 2 million clones in the sample, 90% to 95% are singletons; the top ten hold approximately 0.13%. It was into CD45RA+ naive and CD45RA-negative memory subsets that the CD4+ cells were split. The sequenced sample was naive CD4+ T cells sorted from blood. Subset described: CD45RA+ positively selected. The chain employs TRBV12-5 and TRBJ2-2; D possibly corresponds to TRBD1 (6 bases). This clonotype was sampled from a man between 18 and 35 years old in good health. CDR3 residues: CASGLTDRSGELFF. For the CDR3, the DNA is TGTGCTAGTGGTCTTACCGACAGGTCCGGGGAGCTGTTTTTT.